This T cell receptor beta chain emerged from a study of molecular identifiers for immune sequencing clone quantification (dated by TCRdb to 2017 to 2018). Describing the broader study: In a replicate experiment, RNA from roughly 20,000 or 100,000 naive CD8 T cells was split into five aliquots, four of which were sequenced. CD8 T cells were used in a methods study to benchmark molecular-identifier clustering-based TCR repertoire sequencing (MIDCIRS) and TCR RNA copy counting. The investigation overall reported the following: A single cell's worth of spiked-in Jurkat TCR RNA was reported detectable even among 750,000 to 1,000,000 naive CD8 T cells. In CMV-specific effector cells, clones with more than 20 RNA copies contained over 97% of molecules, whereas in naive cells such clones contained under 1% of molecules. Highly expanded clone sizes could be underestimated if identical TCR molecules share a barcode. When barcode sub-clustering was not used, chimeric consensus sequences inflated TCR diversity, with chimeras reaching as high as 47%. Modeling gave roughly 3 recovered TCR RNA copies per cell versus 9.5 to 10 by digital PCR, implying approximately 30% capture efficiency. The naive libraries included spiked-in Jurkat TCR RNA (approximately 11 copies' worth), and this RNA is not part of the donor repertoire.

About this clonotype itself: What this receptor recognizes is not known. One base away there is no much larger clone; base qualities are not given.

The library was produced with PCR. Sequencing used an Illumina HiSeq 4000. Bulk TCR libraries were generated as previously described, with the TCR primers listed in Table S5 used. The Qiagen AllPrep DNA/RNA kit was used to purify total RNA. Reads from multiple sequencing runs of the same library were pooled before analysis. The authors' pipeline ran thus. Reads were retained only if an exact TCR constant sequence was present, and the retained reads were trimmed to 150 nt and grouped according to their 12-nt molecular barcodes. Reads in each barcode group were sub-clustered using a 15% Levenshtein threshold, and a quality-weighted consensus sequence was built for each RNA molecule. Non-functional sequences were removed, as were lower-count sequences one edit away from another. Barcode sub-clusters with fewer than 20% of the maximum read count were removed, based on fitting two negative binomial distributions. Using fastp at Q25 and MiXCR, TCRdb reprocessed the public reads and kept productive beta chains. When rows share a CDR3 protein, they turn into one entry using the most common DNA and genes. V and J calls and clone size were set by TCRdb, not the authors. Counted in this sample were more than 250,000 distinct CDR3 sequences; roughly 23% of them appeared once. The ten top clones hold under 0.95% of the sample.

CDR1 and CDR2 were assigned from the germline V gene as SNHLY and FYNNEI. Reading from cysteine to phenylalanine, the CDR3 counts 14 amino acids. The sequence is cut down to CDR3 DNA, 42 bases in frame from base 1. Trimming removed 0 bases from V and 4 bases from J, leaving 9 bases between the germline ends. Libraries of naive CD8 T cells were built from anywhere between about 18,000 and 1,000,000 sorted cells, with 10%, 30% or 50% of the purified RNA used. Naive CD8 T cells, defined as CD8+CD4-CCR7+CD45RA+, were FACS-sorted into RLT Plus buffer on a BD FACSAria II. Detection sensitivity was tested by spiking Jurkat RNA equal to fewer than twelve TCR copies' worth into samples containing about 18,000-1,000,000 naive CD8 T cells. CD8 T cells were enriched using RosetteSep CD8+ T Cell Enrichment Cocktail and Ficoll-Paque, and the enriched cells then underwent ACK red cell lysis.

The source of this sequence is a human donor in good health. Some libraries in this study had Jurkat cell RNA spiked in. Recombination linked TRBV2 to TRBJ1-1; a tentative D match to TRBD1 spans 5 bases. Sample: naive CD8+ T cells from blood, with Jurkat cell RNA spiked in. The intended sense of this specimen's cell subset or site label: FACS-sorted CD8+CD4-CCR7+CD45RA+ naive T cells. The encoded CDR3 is CASSEAVGVTEAFF. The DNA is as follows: TGTGCCAGCAGTGAAGCGGTAGGGGTCACTGAAGCTTTCTTT.